The rows below give T cell receptor beta chains drawn from one sample of a study of T cells after somatic rescue of genetic block. Generated by immunoSEQ multiplex PCR, the TCRdb table keeps only in-frame clones and is missing some. The table has 95,000 to 120,000 clones, 90% to 95% seen once. The sequencing sample was made of peripheral blood mononuclear cells (PBMCs). The receptors were sampled from a woman between 18 and 29 years old. CDR3s include the opening cysteine and the closing phenylalanine or tryptophan. A D gene is named only where the DNA matches it firmly. Clone sizes are given selectively: once, few, many, or a class where the clone is expanded.

>TRBD2|TRBV4-2|-|TRBJ2-5
CASSQDPLLAGDQETQYF
TGTGCCAGCAGCCAAGACCCTCTACTAGCGGGGGACCAAGAGACCCAGTACTTC
>-|TRBV9|-|TRBJ2-3
CASSVAGLGSDTQYF
TGTGCCAGCAGCGTAGCAGGACTTGGCTCAGATACGCAGTATTTT
>-|TRBV5-4|once|TRBJ1-1
CASSGARDTEAFF
TGTGCCAGCAGCGGCGCGCGGGACACTGAAGCTTTCTTT
>-|TRBV28|-|TRBJ1-5
CASIWGPSNQPQHF
TGTGCCAGCATTTGGGGACCGAGCAATCAGCCCCAGCATTTT
>-|TRBV6-6|-|TRBJ1-3
CASSPGGNTIYF
TGTGCCAGCAGCCCGGGGGGAAACACCATATATTTT
>-|TRBV19|-|TRBJ2-3
CASTRSTDTQYF
TGTGCCAGTACCCGGAGCACAGATACGCAGTATTTT
>-|TRBV7-9|-|TRBJ2-2
CASSLAGELFF
TGTGCCAGCAGCTTGGCCGGGGAGCTGTTTTTT
>-|TRBV19|once|TRBJ1-1
CASSPPGQMNTEAFF
TGTGCCAGTAGTCCTCCGGGACAAATGAACACTGAAGCTTTCTTT
>-|TRBV19|-|TRBJ2-1
CASRAWDEQFF
TGTGCCAGTAGGGCGTGGGATGAGCAGTTCTTC
>-|TRBV18|-|TRBJ1-2
CASSPSRVGGYTF
TGTGCCAGCTCACCGAGCAGGGTAGGAGGCTACACCTTC
>-|TRBV7-9|-|TRBJ2-1
CASSLVRTASHDPQFF
TGTGCCAGCAGCTTAGTCCGGACGGCTAGCCATGACCCGCAGTTCTTC
>TRBD2|TRBV13|once|TRBJ2-7
CASSLLQRGPSYEQYF
TGTGCCAGCAGCTTATTGCAGCGGGGGCCCTCCTACGAGCAGTACTTC
>TRBD1|TRBV18|-|TRBJ1-1
CASSPLTGDMNTEAFF
TGTGCCAGCTCACCACTAACAGGGGATATGAACACTGAAGCTTTCTTT
>-|TRBV5-5|-|TRBJ2-3
CASSFEWGRTDTQYF
TGTGCCAGCAGCTTCGAATGGGGTCGGACAGATACGCAGTATTTT
>-|TRBV10-3|-|TRBJ2-1
CAISEFDEQFF
TGTGCCATCAGTGAGTTTGATGAGCAGTTCTTC
>-|TRBV10-1|-|TRBJ1-1
CASSESIPGPAKFNEAFF
TGCGCCAGCAGTGAGTCGATTCCCGGACCAGCAAAATTCAATGAAGCTTTCTTT
>-|TRBV5-1|-|TRBJ1-4
CASSLFSLETNEKLFF
TGCGCCAGCAGCTTGTTTTCCCTGGAGACTAATGAAAAACTGTTTTTT
>-|TRBV14|-|TRBJ2-7
CASSPIPGASTYEQYF
TGTGCCAGCAGCCCTATCCCTGGAGCCTCCACCTACGAGCAGTACTTC
>-|TRBV6-5|-|TRBJ2-2
CASSSGTVYTGELFF
TGTGCCAGCAGTAGCGGGACAGTTTACACCGGGGAGCTGTTTTTT
>-|TRBV7-7|-|TRBJ2-1
CASSLDGLEQFF
TGTGCCAGCAGCTTAGACGGATTGGAGCAGTTCTTC
>TRBD1|TRBV29-1|-|TRBJ1-2
CSVEGDPRGSNYGYTF
TGCAGCGTTGAAGGAGACCCCAGGGGGAGTAACTATGGCTACACCTTC
>-|TRBV20-1|-|TRBJ2-5
CSARLGITQYF
TGCAGTGCTAGGCTGGGGATAACCCAGTACTTC
>-|TRBV6-1|-|TRBJ2-2
CASMSGSANTGELFF
TGTGCCAGCATGAGCGGTTCAGCGAACACCGGGGAGCTGTTTTTT
>TRBD2|TRBV7-9|-|TRBJ2-1
CASSSTSGGDNEQFF
TGTGCCAGCAGCTCCACTAGCGGGGGGGACAATGAGCAGTTCTTC
>TRBD1|TRBV7-8|once|TRBJ2-1
CASSLLPQGAQNNEQFF
TGTGCCAGCAGCTTACTCCCACAGGGGGCGCAGAACAATGAGCAGTTCTTC
>-|TRBV5-1|-|TRBJ1-4
CASSFISNEKLFF
TGCGCCAGCAGCTTCATCAGTAATGAAAAACTGTTTTTT
>-|TRBV4-3|once|TRBJ1-1
CASSQALWNTEAFF
TGCGCCAGCAGCCAAGCCCTCTGGAACACTGAAGCTTTCTTT
>-|TRBV5-1|-|TRBJ1-3
CASSPQDSGNTIYF
TGCGCCAGCAGTCCACAGGACTCTGGAAACACCATATATTTT
>-|TRBV4-3|-|TRBJ2-3
CASSQDMARPPFGDTQYF
TGCGCCAGCAGCCAAGATATGGCCAGGCCTCCCTTTGGAGATACGCAGTATTTT
>-|TRBV18|-|TRBJ1-1
CASSRESTEAFF
TGTGCCAGCTCAAGGGAAAGCACTGAAGCTTTCTTT
>TRBD1|TRBV5-4|once|TRBJ1-1
CASSLQGAAEAFF
TGTGCCAGCAGCCTACAGGGGGCAGCTGAAGCTTTCTTT
>-|TRBV2|-|TRBJ2-1
CASSLSRNSYNEQFF
TGTGCCAGCAGTCTCAGTAGAAACTCCTACAATGAGCAGTTCTTC
>-|TRBV16|-|TRBJ1-2
CASSHAAGTPTRGYTF
TGTGCCAGCAGCCATGCCGCCGGGACCCCCACGAGGGGCTACACCTTC
>TRBD2|TRBV7-2|-|TRBJ2-3
CASSLGGLTDTQYF
TGTGCCAGCAGCTTAGGGGGACTAACAGATACGCAGTATTTT
>-|TRBV6-5|-|TRBJ2-3
CASRETGGPRDTQYF
TGTGCCAGCAGAGAAACCGGGGGGCCCAGAGATACGCAGTATTTT
>TRBD1|TRBV11-2|few|TRBJ1-6
CASSQGTGSSPLHF
TGTGCCAGCAGCCAAGGGACAGGCAGTTCACCCCTCCACTTT
>-|TRBV4-2|few|TRBJ2-1
CASSQENRVYNEQFF
TGTGCCAGCAGCCAAGAGAACAGGGTGTACAATGAGCAGTTCTTC
>-|TRBV19|-|TRBJ2-7
CASATPGRKNYEQYF
TGTGCCAGTGCGACACCGGGACGGAAGAACTACGAGCAGTACTTC
>-|TRBV7-9|-|TRBJ2-5
CASSLVSGGETQYF
TGTGCCAGCAGCTTAGTCTCGGGTGGGGAGACCCAGTACTTC
>TRBD1|TRBV4-3|-|TRBJ1-6
CASSQRQGSGSPLHF
TGCGCCAGCAGCCAGAGACAGGGTTCAGGATCACCCCTCCACTTT
>TRBD2|TRBV7-8|-|TRBJ2-2
CASSSVGRGTGELFF
TGTGCCAGCAGCTCTGTTGGGAGGGGAACCGGGGAGCTGTTTTTT
>-|TRBV6-5|-|TRBJ1-5
CASSPRGNQPQHF
TGTGCCAGCAGTCCACGGGGCAATCAGCCCCAGCATTTT
>-|TRBV18|-|TRBJ1-1
CASSGAGFDRTEAFF
TGTGCCAGCTCTGGGGCGGGGTTCGACAGAACTGAAGCTTTCTTT
>-|TRBV30|-|TRBJ1-6
CAWSVRPVSSYNSPLHF
TGTGCCTGGAGTGTACGCCCCGTCAGCTCCTATAATTCACCCCTCCACTTT
>-|TRBV6-6|-|TRBJ1-1
CASSYSNDRNTEAFF
TGTGCCAGCAGTTACTCAAATGACAGGAACACTGAAGCTTTCTTT
>TRBD2|TRBV10-3|-|TRBJ2-1
CAIRGRGSGRHNEQFF
TGTGCCATCAGGGGACGGGGTAGCGGGCGACACAATGAGCAGTTCTTC
>-|TRBV25-1|-|TRBJ2-7
CASSDDQGPKAYEQYF
TGTGCCAGCAGTGACGATCAGGGGCCAAAGGCCTACGAGCAGTACTTC
>-|TRBV7-9|-|TRBJ1-1
CASSLPPGVTEAFF
TGTGCCAGCAGCCTTCCTCCAGGGGTTACTGAAGCTTTCTTT
>-|TRBV9|once|TRBJ1-3
CASSATPGEQDSGNTIYF
TGTGCCAGCAGCGCAACCCCGGGGGAACAGGACTCTGGAAACACCATATATTTT
>-|TRBV9|-|TRBJ2-3
CASSPPPTGTDTQYF
TGTGCCAGCAGCCCCCCCCCAACTGGCACAGATACGCAGTATTTT
>-|TRBV5-6|-|TRBJ2-2
CASSLMGTDTGELFF
TGTGCCAGCAGCTTGATGGGGACCGACACCGGGGAGCTGTTTTTT
>TRBD2|TRBV27|-|TRBJ2-1
CASVQSGTSGGNNEQFF
TGTGCCAGCGTGCAGTCCGGGACTAGCGGGGGGAACAATGAGCAGTTCTTC
>-|TRBV7-9|-|TRBJ1-1
CASGRGNTEAFF
TGTGCCAGCGGGAGGGGGAACACTGAAGCTTTCTTT
>-|TRBV7-2|-|TRBJ1-1
CASSTAWRPEAFF
TGTGCCAGCAGCACTGCTTGGCGGCCTGAAGCTTTCTTT
>-|TRBV19|-|TRBJ1-2
CASSIGDDRPRYGYTF
TGTGCCAGTAGTATAGGGGACGACAGACCACGGTATGGCTACACCTTC
>TRBD1|TRBV5-1|once|TRBJ2-7
CASSSTGGWYEQYF
TGCGCCAGCAGCTCGACAGGGGGCTGGTACGAGCAGTACTTC
>TRBD2|TRBV6-1|-|TRBJ2-5
CASMETSGGVTQYF
TGTGCCAGCATGGAGACTAGCGGGGGGGTGACCCAGTACTTC